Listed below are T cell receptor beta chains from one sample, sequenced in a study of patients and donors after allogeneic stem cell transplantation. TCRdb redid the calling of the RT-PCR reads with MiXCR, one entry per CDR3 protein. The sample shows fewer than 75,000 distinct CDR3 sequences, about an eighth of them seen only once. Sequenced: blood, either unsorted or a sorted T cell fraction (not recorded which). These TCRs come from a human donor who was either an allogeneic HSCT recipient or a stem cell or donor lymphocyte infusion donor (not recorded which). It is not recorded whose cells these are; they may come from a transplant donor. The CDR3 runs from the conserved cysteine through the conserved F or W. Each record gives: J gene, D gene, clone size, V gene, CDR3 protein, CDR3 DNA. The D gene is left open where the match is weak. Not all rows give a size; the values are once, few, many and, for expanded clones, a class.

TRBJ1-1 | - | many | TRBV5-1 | CASSQTIQGNANTEAFF | TGCGCCAGCAGTCAAACAATACAGGGAAATGCGAACACTGAAGCTTTCTTT
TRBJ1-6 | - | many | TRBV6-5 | CASRSGSPLHF | TGTGCCAGCAGATCAGGGTCGCCCCTCCACTTT
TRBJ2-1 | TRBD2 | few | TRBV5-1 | CASSRGLAGGVYNEQFF | TGCGCCAGCAGCCGGGGACTAGCGGGAGGGGTCTACAATGAGCAGTTCTTC
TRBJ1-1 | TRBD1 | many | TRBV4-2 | CASSQVYRGWTEAFF | TGTGCCAGCAGCCAAGTCTACAGGGGATGGACTGAAGCTTTCTTT
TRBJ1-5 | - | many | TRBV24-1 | CATSDSSEGIGQPQHF | TGTGCCACCAGTGATTCGTCCGAGGGGATCGGTCAGCCCCAGCATTTT
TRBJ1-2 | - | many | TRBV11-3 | CASSDVTRYGYTF | TGTGCCAGCAGCGATGTCACGAGATATGGCTACACCTTC
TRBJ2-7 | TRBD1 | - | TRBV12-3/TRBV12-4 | CASSLQGAKSYF | TGTGCCAGCAGCTTACAGGGGGCGAAATCGTACTTC
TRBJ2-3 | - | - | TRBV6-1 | CASSAYTDTQYF | TGTGCCAGCAGTGCCTACACAGATACGCAGTATTTT
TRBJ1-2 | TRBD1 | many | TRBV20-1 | CSARGTGTYWTF | TGCAGTGCTAGAGGGACAGGGACCTATTGGACCTTC
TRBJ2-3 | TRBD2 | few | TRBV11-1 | CASSPPGSGRVDTQYF | TGTGCCAGCAGCCCCCCTGGAAGCGGGAGAGTAGATACGCAGTATTTT
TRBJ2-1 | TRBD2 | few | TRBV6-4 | CASSEFSSGTSNEQFF | TGTGCCAGCAGTGAGTTCAGTAGCGGGACTTCTAATGAGCAGTTCTTC
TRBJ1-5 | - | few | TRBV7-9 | CASSLAAGGNQPQHF | TGTGCCAGCAGCTTAGCGGCAGGGGGCAATCAGCCCCAGCATTTT
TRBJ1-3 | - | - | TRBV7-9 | CASSLGWSYLSGNTIYF | TGTGCCAGCAGCTTAGGATGGAGCTATCTCTCTGGAAACACCATATATTTT
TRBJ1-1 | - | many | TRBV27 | CASSYGGPTEAFF | TGTGCCAGCAGTTATGGGGGCCCCACTGAAGCTTTCTTT
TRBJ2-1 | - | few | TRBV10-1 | CASSEGQDVRNEQFF | TGCGCCAGCAGTGAGGGGCAGGACGTACGCAATGAGCAGTTCTTC
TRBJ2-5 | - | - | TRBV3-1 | CASRHQDWFQETQYF | TGTGCCAGCAGACACCAAGACTGGTTTCAAGAGACCCAGTACTTC
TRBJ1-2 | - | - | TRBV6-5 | CASSYWAGDYGYTF | TGTGCCAGCAGTTACTGGGCAGGGGACTATGGCTACACCTTC
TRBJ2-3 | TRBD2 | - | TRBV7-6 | CASSSWGISGSPADTQYF | TGTGCCAGCAGCTCCTGGGGGATTAGCGGGAGTCCTGCAGATACGCAGTATTTT
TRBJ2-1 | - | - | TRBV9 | CASSVGGLVLSRSSYNEQFF | TGTGCCAGCAGCGTAGGGGGACTTGTTCTGTCGCGGAGCTCCTACAATGAGCAGTTCTTC
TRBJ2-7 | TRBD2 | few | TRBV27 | CASSLAGGSAEQYF | TGTGCCAGCAGTTTAGCGGGAGGAAGCGCCGAGCAGTACTTC
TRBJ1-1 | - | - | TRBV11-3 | CASSLDRREAFF | TGTGCCAGCAGCTTAGATCGCCGTGAAGCTTTCTTT
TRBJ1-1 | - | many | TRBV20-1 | CSATSGKDGNTEAFF | TGCAGTGCCACCTCAGGGAAAGACGGTAACACTGAAGCTTTCTTT
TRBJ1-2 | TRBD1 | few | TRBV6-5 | CASRPGTAYGYTF | TGTGCCAGCAGGCCCGGGACAGCTTATGGCTACACCTTC
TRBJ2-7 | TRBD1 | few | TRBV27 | CASGQGAELGTSYEQYF | TGTGCCAGCGGACAGGGGGCGGAGTTGGGCACTTCCTACGAGCAGTACTTC
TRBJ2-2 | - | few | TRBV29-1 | CSTSRGSGELFF | TGCAGTACCTCGCGAGGATCCGGGGAGCTGTTTTTT
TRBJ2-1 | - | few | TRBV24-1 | CATSDLIDNEQFF | TGTGCCACCAGTGATTTAATTGACAATGAGCAGTTCTTC